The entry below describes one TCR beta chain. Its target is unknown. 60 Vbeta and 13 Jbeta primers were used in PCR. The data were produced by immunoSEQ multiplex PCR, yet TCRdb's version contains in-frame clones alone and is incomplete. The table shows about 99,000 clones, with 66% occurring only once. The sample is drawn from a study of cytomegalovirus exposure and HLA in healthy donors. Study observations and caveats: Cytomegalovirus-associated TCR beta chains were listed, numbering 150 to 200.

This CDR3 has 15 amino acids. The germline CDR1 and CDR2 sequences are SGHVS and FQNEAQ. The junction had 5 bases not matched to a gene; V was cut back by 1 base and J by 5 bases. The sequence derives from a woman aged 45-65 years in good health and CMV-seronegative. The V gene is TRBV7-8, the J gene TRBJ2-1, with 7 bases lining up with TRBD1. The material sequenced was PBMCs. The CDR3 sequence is CASSLGGQRNNEQFF. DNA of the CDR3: TGTGCCAGCAGCTTAGGGGGACAGAGGAACAATGAGCAGTTCTTC.